This TCR beta chain was identified in a study of shared clonotypes between healthy human individuals. Trimming pared 8 bases from V and 2 bases from J, leaving 12 bases between. The CDR3 extends over 13 amino acids. CDR1 is MDHEN, CDR2 SYDVKM, per germline. Some clones are missing from TCRdb's copy, which holds only in-frame ones; the method was immunoSEQ multiplex PCR. The table shows over a million clones, with approximately 98.5% occurring only once. Material for sequencing was naive CD4+ T cells sorted from blood. The sample's subset: CD45RA+ positively selected. This TCR was recovered from a man aged 25-40 years in good health. The chain employs TRBV28 and TRBJ1-2; D is possibly TRBD1 (5 bases). CDR3: CASGARVNYGYTF. CDR3 nucleotide sequence: TGTGCCAGCGGGGCCAGGGTAAACTATGGCTACACCTTC.